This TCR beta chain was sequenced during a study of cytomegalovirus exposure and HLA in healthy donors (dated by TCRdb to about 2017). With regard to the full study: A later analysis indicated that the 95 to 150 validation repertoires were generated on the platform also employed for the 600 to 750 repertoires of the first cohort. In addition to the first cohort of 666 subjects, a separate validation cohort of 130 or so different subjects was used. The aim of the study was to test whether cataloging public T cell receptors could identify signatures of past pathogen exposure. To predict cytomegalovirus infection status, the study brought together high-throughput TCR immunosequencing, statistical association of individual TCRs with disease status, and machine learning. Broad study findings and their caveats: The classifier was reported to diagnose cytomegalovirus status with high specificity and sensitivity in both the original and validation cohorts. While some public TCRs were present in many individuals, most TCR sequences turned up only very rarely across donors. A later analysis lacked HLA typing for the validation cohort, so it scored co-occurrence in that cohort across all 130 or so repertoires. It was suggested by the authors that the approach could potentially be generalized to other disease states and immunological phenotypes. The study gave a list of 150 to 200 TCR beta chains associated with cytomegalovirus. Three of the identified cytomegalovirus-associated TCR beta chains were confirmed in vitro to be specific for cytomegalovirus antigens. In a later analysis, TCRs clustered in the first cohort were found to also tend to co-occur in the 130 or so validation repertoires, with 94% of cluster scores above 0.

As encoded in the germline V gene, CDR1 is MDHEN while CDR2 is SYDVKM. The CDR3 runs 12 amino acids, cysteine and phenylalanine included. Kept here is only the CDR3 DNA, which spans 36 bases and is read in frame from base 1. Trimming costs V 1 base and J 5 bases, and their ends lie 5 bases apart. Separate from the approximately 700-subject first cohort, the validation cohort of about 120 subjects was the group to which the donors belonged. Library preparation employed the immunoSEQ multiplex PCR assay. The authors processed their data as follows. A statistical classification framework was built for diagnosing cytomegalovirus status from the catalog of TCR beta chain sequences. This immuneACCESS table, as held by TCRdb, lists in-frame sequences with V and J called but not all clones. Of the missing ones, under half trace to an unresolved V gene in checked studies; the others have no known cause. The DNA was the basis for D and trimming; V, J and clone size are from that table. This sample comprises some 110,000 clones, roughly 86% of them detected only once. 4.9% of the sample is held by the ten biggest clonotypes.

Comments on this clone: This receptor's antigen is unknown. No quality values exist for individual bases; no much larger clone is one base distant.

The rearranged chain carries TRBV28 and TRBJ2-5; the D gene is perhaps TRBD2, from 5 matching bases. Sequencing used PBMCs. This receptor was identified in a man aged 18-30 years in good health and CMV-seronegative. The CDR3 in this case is CASSLSGETQYF. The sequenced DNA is TGTGCCAGCAGTTTATCGGGGGAGACCCAGTACTTC.